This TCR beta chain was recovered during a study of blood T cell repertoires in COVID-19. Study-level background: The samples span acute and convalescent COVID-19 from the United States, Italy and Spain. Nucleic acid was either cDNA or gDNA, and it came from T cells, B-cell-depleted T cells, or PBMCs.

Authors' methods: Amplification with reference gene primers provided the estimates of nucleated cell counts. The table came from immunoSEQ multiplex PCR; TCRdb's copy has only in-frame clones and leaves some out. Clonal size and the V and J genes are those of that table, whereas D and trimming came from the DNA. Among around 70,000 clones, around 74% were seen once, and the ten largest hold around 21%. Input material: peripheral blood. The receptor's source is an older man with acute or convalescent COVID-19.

The CDR3 nucleotides read TGCGCCAGCAGCCAAGAATCTGCCGTGGCGGGAAATCAGCCCCAGCATTTT. This encodes CASSQESAVAGNQPQHF. This chain links TRBV4-1 with TRBJ1-5, with D hard to call. Germline V gene data show CDR1 as MGHRA and CDR2 as YSYEKL. There are 17 residues in the CDR3. V dropped 0 bases and J dropped 4 bases, with 16 bases sitting between them.